This TCR beta chain originates from a study of preoperative IRX-2 immunotherapy in early breast cancer. The treatment here: preoperative locoregional IRX-2 cytokine immunotherapy. Patients received preoperative, locoregional IRX-2 cytokine immunotherapy in a phase Ib study. TCRdb keeps only in-frame clones here, not all; method: immunoSEQ multiplex PCR. The data hold 32,000 or so clones, with roughly 80% observed a single time. Germline-derived CDR1 and CDR2 are LNHDA and SQIVND (reference sequence). V shed 7 bases and J shed 5 bases, with 17 bases lying between them. This CDR3 has 14 amino acids. The sample consisted of lymph node tissue, taken from a patient treated with IRX-2 immunotherapy. The chain employs TRBV19 and TRBJ2-5; D perhaps matches TRBD1 (8 bases). This TCR derives from a human donor with breast cancer. The CDR3 DNA sequence: TGTGCCAGTAACAGGGGGAGGGTCGGTGAGACCCAGTACTTC. It codes for CASNRGRVGETQYF.